The 25 T cell receptor beta chains given below trace back to one sample, sequenced in a study of T cell responses to AZD1222 COVID-19 vaccine. TCRdb's table, derived via immunoSEQ multiplex PCR, lists solely in-frame clones and lacks some. The repertoire consists of about 110,000 clones, with over 75% occurring once and the leading ten covering about 4.5%. The source was peripheral blood, collected on day 0 of AZD1222 vaccination. Receptors originate from an adult in good health.

The J gene is TRBJ2-7, the V gene TRBV7-2; D remains ambiguous. V dropped 7 bases and J dropped 2 bases, with 18 bases sitting between them. The germline V gene encodes CDR1 SGHTA and CDR2 FQGNSA. CDR3 length: 15 residues. The CDR3 loop is CASTRNYEWTYEQYF. The CDR3 bases are TGTGCCAGCACTAGAAATTATGAATGGACCTACGAGCAGTACTTC.

V and J are TRBV7-2 and TRBJ2-1, with D unresolved. The germline V and J ends were trimmed by 1 base and 12 bases, with 7 bases remaining between them. Per the germline V gene, CDR1 is SGHTA and CDR2 is FQGNSA. The CDR3 spans 11 residues. The CDR3 here is CASSLEAGQFF. For the CDR3, the DNA is TGTGCCAGCAGCTTAGAAGCAGGGCAGTTCTTC.

The V and J genes are TRBV2 and TRBJ2-7, with 7 positions matching TRBD1. With 6 bases clipped from V and 3 bases from J, the junction kept 5 bases outside the gene matches. This CDR3 is 13 amino acids long. Germline V gene lookup returns CDR1 SNHLY and CDR2 FYNNEI. CDR3 sequence (DNA): TGTGCCAGCAGCCCACAGGGGATCTACGAGCAGTACTTC. Translation gives CASSPQGIYEQYF.

The chain joins TRBV25-1 to TRBJ2-2, with 8 bases identical to TRBD2. Germline V gives CDR1 MGHDK, CDR2 SYGVNS. The CDR3 consists of 15 residues. The V and J ends lost 5 bases and 2 bases, in that order; junction bases with no gene match: 4. This CDR3 is CASSKGLVNTGELFF. In DNA form, the CDR3 reads TGTGCCAGCAGTAAGGGACTAGTTAACACCGGGGAGCTGTTTTTT.

This rearrangement joins TRBV3-1 (or the pseudogene TRBV3-2) to TRBJ2-7; the D call may be TRBD1 or TRBD2 (5 bases each). Germline V gene data show CDR1 as LGHDT and CDR2 as YNNKEL (reference sequence). The CDR3 totals 16 residues. Trimming shortened V by 4 bases and J by 4 bases, and 20 bases separated the two germline ends. The CDR3 bases are TGTGCCAGCAGCCTTCGATCCGGGACCGGACCGTACGAGCAGTACTTC. Residues: CASSLRSGTGPYEQYF.

The chain couples TRBV24-1 to TRBJ1-5; 9 nucleotides line up with TRBD1. The germline gives CDR1 KGHDR, CDR2 SFDVKD. J was trimmed by 3 bases and V by 4 bases; bases with no gene match: 6. The CDR3 contains 16 residues. The CDR3 DNA is TGTGCCACCAGTGACCGGGGACAGGGATTCAATCAGCCCCAGCATTTT. It encodes CATSDRGQGFNQPQHF.

This clone counts as medium-sized. V usage is TRBV21-1 and J usage is TRBJ2-7. TRBV21-1 is classified as a pseudogene. The CDR3 is 13 residues long. CDR3 sequence: CASSKGSRFEQYF. DNA of the CDR3: TGTGCCAGCAGCAAGGGATCGAGGTTCGAGCAGTACTTC.

The V and J genes are TRBV2 and TRBJ1-2; D gene unclear. The V and J ends lost 3 bases and 0 bases respectively, with 14 bases between them. Germline-derived CDR1 and CDR2 are SNHLY and FYNNEI. The CDR3 is 16 residues long. The CDR3 loop is CASSDRVRVANYGYTF. The CDR3 DNA is TGTGCCAGCAGTGATCGGGTAAGGGTAGCTAACTATGGCTACACCTTC.

This clone was observed a single time. V and J are TRBV7-2 and TRBJ2-7, with 10 positions matching TRBD2. Germline trimming cut 4 bases from V and 0 bases from J; bases unmatched to any gene: 15. There are 19 residues in the CDR3. Germline V gene data show CDR1 as SGHTA and CDR2 as FQGNSA. This chain's CDR3 is CASSSRLAGGRYSSYEQYF. In DNA form, the CDR3 reads TGTGCCAGCAGCTCTAGACTAGCGGGTGGCCGTTACAGCTCCTACGAGCAGTACTTC. The variable domain in full, completed from reference TRBV7-2 and TRBJ2-7, reads GAGVSQSPSNKVTEKGKDVELRCDPISGHTALYWYRQSLGQGLEFLIYFQGNSAPDKSGLPSDRFSAERTGGSVSTLTIQRTQQEDSAVYLCASSSRLAGGRYSSYEQYFGPGTRLTVT.

Concerning this clone: At one end the junction does not follow the germline gene, possibly because of a read error. The chain joins TRBV3-1 (or the pseudogene TRBV3-2) to TRBJ1-6; no clear D. The germline CDR1 and CDR2 sequences are LGHDT and YNNKEL (reference sequence). The CDR3 length is 12 residues. CDR3 in amino acids: CASSQVSGNYYF. The CDR3 region has the DNA TGTGCCAGCAGCCAAGTTTCGGGGAACTACTACTTT.

This clone has just a few counts. The V and J genes are TRBV4-3 and TRBJ1-5; TRBD1 is a possible D gene (6 bases). Germline V gene sequence: CDR1 LGHNA, CDR2 YSLEER. Trimming took 0 bases from V and 3 from J, leaving 9 bases between them. The CDR3 is 15 residues long. The CDR3: CASSQDWDINQPQHF. In DNA form, the CDR3 reads TGCGCCAGCAGCCAAGACTGGGACATCAATCAGCCCCAGCATTTT.

The chain is built from TRBV28 and TRBJ1-6; D is ambiguous. The CDR3 length is 14 residues. Germline-derived CDR1 and CDR2 are MDHEN and SYDVKM. Deletions cut 11 bases from V and 0 bases from J, with 11 bases between. In nucleotides, the CDR3 is TGTGCCTCCCTCCACAGCTCCTATAATTCACCCCTCCACTTT. Amino acids: CASLHSSYNSPLHF.

The chain joins TRBV4-1 to TRBJ2-2, with a possible D match to TRBD1 (6 bases). Trimming removed 1 base from V and 2 bases from J, with 11 bases in between. The CDR3 totals 16 residues. CDR1 is MGHRA, CDR2 YSYEKL, per germline. In DNA, the CDR3 is TGCGCCAGCAGCCAAGTAGGCAGGGGCAACACCGGGGAGCTGTTTTTT. This sequence encodes CASSQVGRGNTGELFF.

J is TRBJ1-2 and V is TRBV15, with a possible D match to TRBD1 (6 bases). The V and J ends lost 0 bases and 4 bases respectively, with 9 bases between them. The CDR3 is made up of 14 amino acids. From germline, CDR1 is LNHNV and CDR2 YYDKDF (reference sequence). The CDR3 here is CATSRDRQVYGYTF. As DNA, the CDR3 is TGTGCCACCAGCAGAGATCGACAGGTCTATGGCTACACCTTC.

The CDR3 region is CASSEVQGAFNSPLHF. Written as DNA, the CDR3 is TGTGCCAGCAGTGAAGTACAGGGAGCGTTTAATTCACCCCTCCACTTT. The rearrangement joins TRBV6-1 to TRBJ1-6; perhaps TRBD1 as D (6 bases). Germline assignment: CDR1 MNHNS and CDR2 SASEGT. Trimming pared 1 base from V and 6 bases from J, leaving 13 bases between. CDR3 length equals 16 residues.

This clone has only a few counts. This chain links TRBV30 with TRBJ1-2, with a tentative D call TRBD1 (5 bases). This CDR3 is 14 amino acids long. V was pared by 5 bases and J by 1 base, with 14 bases between. Germline lookup yields CDR1 GTSNPN and CDR2 SVGIG (reference sequence). CDR3 protein: CAWVRGDNNYGYTF. Here the CDR3 DNA reads TGTGCCTGGGTACGGGGGGATAATAACTATGGCTACACCTTC.

The chain joins TRBV6-2 or TRBV6-3 to TRBJ2-7, with D unresolved. V dropped 3 bases and J dropped 7 bases, with 13 bases sitting between them. Looked up from germline, CDR1 is MNHEY and CDR2 is SVGEGT. The CDR3 has 13 residues. The CDR3: CASSYYVPSEQYF. DNA for the CDR3: TGTGCCAGCAGTTATTACGTACCCTCGGAGCAGTACTTC.

The rearrangement uses TRBV28 and TRBJ1-2; tentative D call: TRBD1 (5 bases). Germline V gene sequence: CDR1 MDHEN, CDR2 SYDVKM. The CDR3 is 12 amino acids. Trimming removed 11 bases from V and 8 bases from J, with 18 bases in between. The CDR3 loop reads CAVSQGGWGYTF. CDR3 bases: TGTGCCGTCTCCCAGGGAGGGTGGGGCTACACCTTC.

The chain is built from TRBV10-1 and TRBJ2-1, with TRBD1 identical over 8 bases. This CDR3 region has 18 residues. V gave up 4 bases and J gave up 3 bases; unmatched junction bases: 14. Germline values: CDR1 WNHNN, CDR2 SYGVQD (reference sequence). The CDR3 region has the DNA TGCGCCAGCAGTGGGATTATATACCGGGACAGGTGCTACAATGAGCAGTTCTTC. Translated: CASSGIIYRDRCYNEQFF.

The chain employs TRBV19 and TRBJ1-2; D unclear. Per the germline V gene, CDR1 is LNHDA and CDR2 is SQIVND (reference sequence). With 3 bases removed from V and 6 bases from J, the gap between germline ends came to 11 bases. The length of the CDR3 is 13 residues. Here the CDR3 reads CASSILRVHGYTF. The DNA of the CDR3 is TGTGCCAGTAGTATCTTAAGGGTTCATGGCTACACCTTC.

This clone was recorded a few times. This chain joins TRBV3-1 (or the pseudogene TRBV3-2) and TRBJ1-2; D is uncertain. The V gene's germline CDR1 is LGHDT and CDR2 YNNKEL (reference sequence). The length of the CDR3 is 14 residues. Trimming cost V 11 bases and J 4 bases, with 20 bases left between them. The CDR3 sequence is CARRVFWGIYGYTF. The CDR3 DNA reads as TGTGCCCGGCGGGTATTCTGGGGTATCTATGGCTACACCTTC.

V usage is TRBV7-2 and J usage is TRBJ1-2; perhaps TRBD1 as D (5 bases). Germline CDR1 reads SGHTA; CDR2 reads FQGNSA. Trimming removed 2 bases at V and 4 bases at J, with 11 bases between. The CDR3 length is 14 residues. The CDR3 DNA reads TGTGCCAGCAGCTTAACCCAGGGTAGCTATGGCTACACCTTC. This encodes CASSLTQGSYGYTF. Combining the CDR3 with reference TRBV7-2 and TRBJ1-2 gives the whole variable domain GAGVSQSPSNKVTEKGKDVELRCDPISGHTALYWYRQSLGQGLEFLIYFQGNSAPDKSGLPSDRFSAERTGGSVSTLTIQRTQQEDSAVYLCASSLTQGSYGYTFGSGTRLTVV.

In this sample, this clone turned up once. This chain connects TRBV5-4 to TRBJ1-2, with 12 bases that match TRBD1. The CDR3 has 15 amino acids. Germline CDR1 SGHNT, CDR2 YYREEE (reference sequence). V was clipped by 2 bases and J by 8 bases; unmatched bases: 7. CDR3 coding DNA: TGTGCCAGCAGCTTCGGAGGGGACAGGGGGCACGGCTACACCTTC. This translates into CASSFGGDRGHGYTF. The full variable domain, with the rest looked up from reference TRBV5-4 and TRBJ1-2, is ETGVTQSPTHLIKTRGQQVTLRCSSQSGHNTVSWYQQALGQGPQFIFQYYREEENGRGNFPPRFSGLQFPNYSSELNVNALELDDSALYLCASSFGGDRGHGYTFGSGTRLTVV.

This clone was detected a few times. This CDR3 is CASSQNKGNTIYF. CDR3 sequence (DNA): TGTGCCAGCAGTCAAAATAAGGGAAACACCATATATTTT. The V call is TRBV12-3 or TRBV12-4, the J call TRBJ1-3; D is undetermined. Trimming pared 5 bases from V and 4 bases from J, leaving 9 bases between. The CDR3 length is 13 residues.

The J gene is TRBJ2-7, the V gene TRBV5-6; tentatively, D is TRBD2 (6 bases). Looked up from germline, CDR1 is SGHDT and CDR2 is YYEEEE. The V gene lost 3 bases and the J gene lost 1 base, with 17 bases spanning the gap. CDR3 size: 16 residues. The CDR3 coding sequence is TGTGCCAGCAGCTGGGAGGCGGGATTCGGATCCTACGAGCAGTACTTC. This gives the protein CASSWEAGFGSYEQYF.